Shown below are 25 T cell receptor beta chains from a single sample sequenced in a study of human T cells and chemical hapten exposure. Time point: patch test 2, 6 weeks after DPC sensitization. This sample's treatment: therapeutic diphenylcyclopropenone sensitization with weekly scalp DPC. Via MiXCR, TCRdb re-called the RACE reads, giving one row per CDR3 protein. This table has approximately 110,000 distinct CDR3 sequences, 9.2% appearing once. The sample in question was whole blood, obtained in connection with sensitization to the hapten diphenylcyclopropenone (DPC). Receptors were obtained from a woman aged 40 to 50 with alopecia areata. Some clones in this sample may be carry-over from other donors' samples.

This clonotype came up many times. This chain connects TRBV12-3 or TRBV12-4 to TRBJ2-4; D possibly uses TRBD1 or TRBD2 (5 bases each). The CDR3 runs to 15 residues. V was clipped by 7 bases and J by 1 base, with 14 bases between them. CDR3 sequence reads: CASTQRGLAKNIQYF. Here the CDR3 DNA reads TGTGCCAGCACTCAGAGGGGCTTGGCCAAAAACATTCAGTACTTC.

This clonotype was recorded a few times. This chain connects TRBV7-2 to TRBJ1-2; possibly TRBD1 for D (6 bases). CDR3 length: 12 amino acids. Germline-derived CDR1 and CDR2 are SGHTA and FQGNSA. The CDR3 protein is CGIAGDAYGYTF. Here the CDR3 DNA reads TGTGGGATTGCAGGGGACGCCTATGGCTACACCTTC.

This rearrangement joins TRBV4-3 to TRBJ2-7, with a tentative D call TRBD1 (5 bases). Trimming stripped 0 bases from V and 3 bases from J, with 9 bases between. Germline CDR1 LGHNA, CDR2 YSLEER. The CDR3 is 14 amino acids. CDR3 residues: CASSQDPGIYEQYF. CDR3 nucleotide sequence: TGCGCCAGCAGCCAAGATCCAGGGATCTACGAGCAGTACTTC.

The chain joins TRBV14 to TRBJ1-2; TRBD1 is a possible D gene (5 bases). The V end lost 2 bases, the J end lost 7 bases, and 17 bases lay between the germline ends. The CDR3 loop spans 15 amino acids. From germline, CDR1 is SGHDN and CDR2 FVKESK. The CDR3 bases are TGTGCCAGCAGCCAAACATCGACAGCTATGCGTGGCTACACCTTC. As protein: CASSQTSTAMRGYTF.

The CDR3 DNA reads as TGTGCCAGCAGCTTGGGAGGGGGAGCTTACAATGAGCAGTTCTTC. This codes for CASSLGGGAYNEQFF. The gene calls are TRBV7-9 and TRBJ2-1; tentative D call: TRBD2 (7 bases). The length of the CDR3 is 15 residues. The germline V and J ends were trimmed by 3 bases and 4 bases, with 13 bases remaining between them. Germline V gene sequence: CDR1 SEHNR, CDR2 FQNEAQ (reference sequence). The full variable domain, completed using reference TRBV7-9 and TRBJ2-1, is DTGVSQNPRHKITKRGQNVTFRCDPISEHNRLYWYRQTLGQGPEFLTYFQNEAQLEKSRLLSDRFSAERPKGSFSTLEIQRTEQGDSAMYLCASSLGGGAYNEQFFGPGTRLTVL.

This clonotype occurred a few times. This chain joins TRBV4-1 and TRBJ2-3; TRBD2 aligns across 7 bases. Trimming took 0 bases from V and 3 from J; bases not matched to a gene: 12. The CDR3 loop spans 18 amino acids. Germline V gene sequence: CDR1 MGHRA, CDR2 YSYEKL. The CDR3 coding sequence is TGCGCCAGCAGCCAAGATCGGGCTAGCGGTACGGTGACAGATACGCAGTATTTT. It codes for CASSQDRASGTVTDTQYF.

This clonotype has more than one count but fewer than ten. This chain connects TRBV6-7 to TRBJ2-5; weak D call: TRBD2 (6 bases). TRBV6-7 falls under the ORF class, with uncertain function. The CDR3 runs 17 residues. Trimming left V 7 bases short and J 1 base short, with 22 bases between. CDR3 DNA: TGTGCCAGCACCAGACTAGGACCCTTCATAATCCAAGAGACCCAGTACTTC. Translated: CASTRLGPFIIQETQYF.

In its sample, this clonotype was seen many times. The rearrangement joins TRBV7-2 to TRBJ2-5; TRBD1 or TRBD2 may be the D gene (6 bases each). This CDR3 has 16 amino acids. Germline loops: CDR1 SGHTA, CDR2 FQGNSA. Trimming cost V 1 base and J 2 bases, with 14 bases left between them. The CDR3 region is CASSLGGAPGQETQYF. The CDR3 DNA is TGTGCCAGCAGCTTAGGGGGGGCCCCCGGGCAAGAGACCCAGTACTTC. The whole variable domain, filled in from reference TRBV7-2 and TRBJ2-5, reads GAGVSQSPSNKVTEKGKDVELRCDPISGHTALYWYRQSLGQGLEFLIYFQGNSAPDKSGLPSDRFSAERTGGSVSTLTIQRTQQEDSAVYLCASSLGGAPGQETQYFGPGTRLLVL.

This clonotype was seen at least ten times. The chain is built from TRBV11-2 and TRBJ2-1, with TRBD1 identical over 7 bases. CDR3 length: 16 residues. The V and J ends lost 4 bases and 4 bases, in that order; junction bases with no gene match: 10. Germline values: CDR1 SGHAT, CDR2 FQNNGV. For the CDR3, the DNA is TGTGCCAGCAGCTCCCTCCAGGGGGACGAATACAATGAGCAGTTCTTC. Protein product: CASSSLQGDEYNEQFF.

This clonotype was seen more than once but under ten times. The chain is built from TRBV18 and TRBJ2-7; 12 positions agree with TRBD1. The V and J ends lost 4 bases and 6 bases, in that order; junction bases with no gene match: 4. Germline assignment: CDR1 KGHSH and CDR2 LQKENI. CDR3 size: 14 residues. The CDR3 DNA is TGTGCCAGCTCACTGGGACAGGGGGCGAGCGAGCAGTACTTC. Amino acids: CASSLGQGASEQYF.

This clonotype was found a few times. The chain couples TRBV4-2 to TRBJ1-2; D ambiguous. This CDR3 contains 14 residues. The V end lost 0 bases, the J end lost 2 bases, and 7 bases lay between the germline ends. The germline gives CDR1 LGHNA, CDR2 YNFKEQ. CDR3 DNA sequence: TGTGCCAGCAGCCAAGATCCGGTGAACTATGGCTACACCTTC. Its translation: CASSQDPVNYGYTF.

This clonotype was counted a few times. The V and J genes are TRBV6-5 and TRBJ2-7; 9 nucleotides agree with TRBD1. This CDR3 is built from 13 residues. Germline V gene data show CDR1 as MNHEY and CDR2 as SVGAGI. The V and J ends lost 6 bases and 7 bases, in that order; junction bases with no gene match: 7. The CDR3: CASRGDRAREQYF. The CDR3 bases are TGTGCCAGCAGGGGGGACAGGGCGAGGGAGCAGTACTTC.

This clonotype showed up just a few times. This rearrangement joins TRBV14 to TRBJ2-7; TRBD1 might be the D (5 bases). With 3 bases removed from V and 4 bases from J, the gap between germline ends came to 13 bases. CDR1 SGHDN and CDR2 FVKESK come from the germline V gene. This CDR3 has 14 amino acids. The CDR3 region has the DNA TGTGCCAGCAGCCAGGGGCTATTCCCATACGAGCAGTACTTC. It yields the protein CASSQGLFPYEQYF.

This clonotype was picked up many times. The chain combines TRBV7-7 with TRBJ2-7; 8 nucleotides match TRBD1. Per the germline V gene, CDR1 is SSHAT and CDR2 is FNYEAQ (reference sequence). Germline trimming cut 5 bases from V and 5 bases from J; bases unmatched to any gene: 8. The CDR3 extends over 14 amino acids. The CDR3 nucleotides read TGTGCCAGCAGCCCTGACAGGGGTAACCACGAGCAGTACTTC. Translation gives CASSPDRGNHEQYF.

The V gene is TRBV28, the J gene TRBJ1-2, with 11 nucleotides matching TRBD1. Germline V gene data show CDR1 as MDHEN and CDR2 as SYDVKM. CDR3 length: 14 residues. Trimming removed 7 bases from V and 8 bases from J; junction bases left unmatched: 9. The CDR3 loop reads CASTSGTGGRGYTF. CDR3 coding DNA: TGTGCCAGCACATCCGGGACAGGGGGTCGAGGCTACACCTTC.

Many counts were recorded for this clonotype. CDR3 bases: TGTGCCAGCAGTGTGGGGACAGGGGGCTTAGGGTATGGCTACACCTTC. Protein sequence: CASSVGTGGLGYGYTF. The J gene is TRBJ1-2, the V gene TRBV2; 12 bases align to TRBD1. The V gene's germline CDR1 is SNHLY and CDR2 FYNNEI. This CDR3 region has 16 residues. The ends lost 4 bases at V and 5 bases at J; junction bases unmatched: 8.

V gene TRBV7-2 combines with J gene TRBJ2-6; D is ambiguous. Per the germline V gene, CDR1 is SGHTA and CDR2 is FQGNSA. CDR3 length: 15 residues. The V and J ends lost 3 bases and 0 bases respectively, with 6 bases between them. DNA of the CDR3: TGTGCCAGCAGCTTTGATCTCTCTGGGGCCAACGTCCTGACTTTC. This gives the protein CASSFDLSGANVLTF.

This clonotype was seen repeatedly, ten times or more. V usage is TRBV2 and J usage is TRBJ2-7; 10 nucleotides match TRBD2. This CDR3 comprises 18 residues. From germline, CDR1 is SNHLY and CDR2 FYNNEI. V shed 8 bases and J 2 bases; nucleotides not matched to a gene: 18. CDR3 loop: CASVGAKEASGGPYEQYF. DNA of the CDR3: TGTGCCAGCGTAGGAGCTAAAGAGGCTAGCGGGGGTCCCTACGAGCAGTACTTC.

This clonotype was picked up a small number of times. The CDR3 nucleotides read TGTGCCTGGACTTCCCAGGGGATTCAGTACTTC. Its protein is CAWTSQGIQYF. The chain couples TRBV30 to TRBJ2-4, with D possibly TRBD1 on 6 matching bases. This CDR3 comprises 11 residues. The germline CDR1 and CDR2 sequences are GTSNPN and SVGIG (reference sequence). V lost 4 bases, J lost 10 bases, and 11 bases lay in between.

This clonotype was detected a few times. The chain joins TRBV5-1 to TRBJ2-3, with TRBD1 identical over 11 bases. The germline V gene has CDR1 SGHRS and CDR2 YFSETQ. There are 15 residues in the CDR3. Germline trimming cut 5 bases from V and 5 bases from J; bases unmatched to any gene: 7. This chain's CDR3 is CASRPGQGARDTQYF. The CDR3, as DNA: TGCGCCAGCAGGCCCGGACAGGGGGCTCGAGATACGCAGTATTTT.

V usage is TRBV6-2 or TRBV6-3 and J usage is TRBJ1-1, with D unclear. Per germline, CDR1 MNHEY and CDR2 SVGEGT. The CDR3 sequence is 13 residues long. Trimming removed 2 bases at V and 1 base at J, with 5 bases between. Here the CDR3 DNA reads TGTGCCAGCAGTTACCGGGGGAACACTGAAGCTTTCTTT. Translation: CASSYRGNTEAFF.

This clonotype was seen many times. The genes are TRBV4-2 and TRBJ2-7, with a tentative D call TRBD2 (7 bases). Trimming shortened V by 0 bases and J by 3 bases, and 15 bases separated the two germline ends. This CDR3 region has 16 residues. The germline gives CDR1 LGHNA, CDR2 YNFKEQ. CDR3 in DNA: TGTGCCAGCAGCCAAGATAGGGGGGGGGCGCACTACGAGCAGTACTTC. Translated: CASSQDRGGAHYEQYF.

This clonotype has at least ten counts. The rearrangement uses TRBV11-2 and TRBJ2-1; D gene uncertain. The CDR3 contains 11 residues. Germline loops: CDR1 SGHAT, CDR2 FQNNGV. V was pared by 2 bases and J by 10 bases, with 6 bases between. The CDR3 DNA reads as TGTGCCAGCAGCTTAATGGCGGAGCAGTTCTTC. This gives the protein CASSLMAEQFF.

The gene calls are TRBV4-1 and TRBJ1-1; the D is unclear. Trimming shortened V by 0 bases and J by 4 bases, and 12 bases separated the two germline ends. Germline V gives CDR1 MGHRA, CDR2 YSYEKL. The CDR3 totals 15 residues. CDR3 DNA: TGCGCCAGCAGCCAAGATGTAGCTTTTAGCACTGAAGCTTTCTTT. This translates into CASSQDVAFSTEAFF.

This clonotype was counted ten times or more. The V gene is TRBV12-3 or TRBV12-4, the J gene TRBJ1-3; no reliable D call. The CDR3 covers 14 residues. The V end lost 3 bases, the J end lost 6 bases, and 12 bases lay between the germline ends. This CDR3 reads CASSFGLLLNTIYF. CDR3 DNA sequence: TGTGCCAGCAGTTTCGGGTTACTACTAAACACCATATATTTT.